This is a list of T cell receptor beta chains from one sample in a study of human T cells and chemical hapten exposure. In TCRdb, the RACE reads were re-called with MiXCR into one record per CDR3 protein. This repertoire shows around 160,000 distinct CDR3 sequences, more than 12% found once; its top ten account for approximately 1.5%. This sample comprised whole blood, obtained in connection with sensitization to the hapten diphenylcyclopropenone (DPC). Every receptor here comes from a woman aged 25 to 39 with alopecia areata. Some clones in this sample may be carry-over from other donors' samples. Each CDR3 is given with its conserved first and last residue. Each record gives: J gene, D gene, clone size, V gene, CDR3 protein, CDR3 DNA. The D gene is left open where the match is weak. Not every row has a clone size; where given, it reads once, few, many or a size class.

>TRBJ1-1|.|few|TRBV15
CATTTGYQNTEAFF
TGTGCCACCACAACAGGGTATCAGAACACTGAAGCTTTCTTT
>TRBJ2-1|.|.|TRBV12-3/TRBV12-4
CASSFPGATYNEQFF
TGTGCCAGCAGTTTCCCTGGGGCCACCTACAATGAGCAGTTCTTC
>TRBJ2-2|TRBD2|many|TRBV12-3/TRBV12-4
CASSLLAGGTGELFF
TGTGCCAGCAGTTTACTAGCGGGGGGCACCGGGGAGCTGTTTTTT
>TRBJ2-7|.|many|TRBV19
CASRSGGSSYEQYF
TGTGCCAGTAGAAGTGGCGGAAGCTCCTACGAGCAGTACTTC
>TRBJ2-1|.|many|TRBV12-3/TRBV12-4
CASSFGNNEQFF
TGTGCCAGCAGTTTCGGGAACAATGAGCAGTTCTTC
>TRBJ1-6|TRBD1|many|TRBV25-1
CASRTGSGNSPLHF
TGTGCCAGCAGGACAGGGTCAGGGAATTCACCCCTCCACTTT
>TRBJ2-1|TRBD2|few|TRBV30
CAWSPGGNEQFF
TGTGCCTGGAGTCCCGGGGGGAATGAGCAGTTCTTC
>TRBJ2-1|TRBD1|few|TRBV6-6
CASSTQGDEQFF
TGTGCCAGCAGTACCCAGGGGGATGAGCAGTTCTTC
>TRBJ2-3|.|.|TRBV9
CASSAGGSLTDTQYF
TGTGCCAGCAGCGCCGGGGGATCCCTCACAGATACGCAGTATTTT
>TRBJ1-2|TRBD1|few|TRBV2
CASSDPGQGASGYTF
TGTGCCAGCAGTGACCCCGGACAGGGGGCCTCTGGCTACACCTTC
>TRBJ2-1|TRBD2|.|TRBV20-1
CSARPTSGGLYNEQFF
TGCAGTGCTAGACCTACTAGCGGGGGTTTATACAATGAGCAGTTCTTC
>TRBJ2-5|TRBD1|.|TRBV6-1
CASVRDRVETQYF
TGTGCCAGTGTAAGGGACAGGGTAGAGACCCAGTACTTC
>TRBJ2-2|TRBD2|.|TRBV4-2
CASSQAMSGGSPGELFF
TGTGCCAGCAGCCAAGCTATGTCGGGAGGGTCCCCCGGGGAGCTGTTTTTT
>TRBJ1-5|.|.|TRBV6-6
CASSPGTANQPQHF
TGTGCCAGCAGTCCCGGGACCGCCAATCAGCCCCAGCATTTT
>TRBJ2-3|.|few|TRBV5-1
CASSSSGGPDTQYF
TGCGCCAGCAGCTCGTCCGGAGGCCCCGATACGCAGTATTTT
>TRBJ2-1|TRBD1|.|TRBV2
CASSYGGTGVYNEQFF
TGTGCCAGCAGCTATGGGGGGACAGGGGTCTACAATGAGCAGTTCTTC
>TRBJ1-4|TRBD1|.|TRBV29-1
CSVKGAANEKLFF
TGCAGCGTCAAGGGGGCGGCTAATGAAAAACTGTTTTTT
>TRBJ2-3|TRBD2|.|TRBV10-3
CAISVWSGGLMGDTQYF
TGTGCCATCAGTGTTTGGAGCGGGGGCCTAATGGGAGATACGCAGTATTTT
>TRBJ2-5|.|few|TRBV11-2
CASSSPRGRFETQYF
TGTGCCAGCAGCTCCCCACGTGGTAGATTCGAGACCCAGTACTTC
>TRBJ2-1|TRBD2|many|TRBV6-5
CASSPFSGISPVNEQFF
TGTGCCAGCAGCCCTTTTAGCGGGATCTCCCCGGTGAATGAGCAGTTCTTC
>TRBJ2-3|TRBD2|many|TRBV12-3/TRBV12-4
CASSLTSGSTDTQYF
TGTGCCAGCAGCTTGACTAGCGGGAGCACAGATACGCAGTATTTT
>TRBJ2-1|.|many|TRBV7-2
CASSLGGLAYNEQFF
TGTGCCAGCAGCTTAGGGGGCTTGGCCTACAATGAGCAGTTCTTC
>TRBJ2-6|.|many|TRBV6-5
CASSYRDSGANVLTF
TGTGCCAGCAGTTACCGCGACTCTGGGGCCAACGTCCTGACTTTC
>TRBJ1-6|.|.|TRBV6-5
CASSTDGTYSPLHF
TGTGCCAGCAGTACAGACGGGACATATTCACCCCTCCACTTT
>TRBJ2-2|.|few|TRBV5-5
CASSLIGINTGELFF
TGTGCCAGCAGCTTGATAGGGATAAACACCGGGGAGCTGTTTTTT